This T cell receptor beta chain was recorded in a study of T cells in Graves' hyperthyroidism and ophthalmopathy. Findings and caveats of the study: Ophthalmopathy stood apart from stable hyperthyroidism in a 13 V-J model. Most clonotypes that expanded in the thyroid above 0.001 also showed up in blood.

The V gene's germline CDR1 is SGHTA and CDR2 FQGTGA. The CDR3 totals 18 residues. A word on this clonotype: Its antigen is not known.

Hyperthyroidism in the patients, aged 18 to 65, was newly diagnosed and under 2 months in duration. Patients having uncontrolled infection, another autoimmune disease, pregnancy or lactation were not included. Amplification of TCR beta CDR3 regions used RNA as the template. Using the HTBI primer set, a first-round RT-PCR was run on the TCR CDR3. MiXCR, run by TCRdb on the multiplex PCR reads, gives a single entry per CDR3 protein. The sample has about 580,000 distinct CDR3 sequences; just over 45% are singletons. The sample taken for sequencing was peripheral blood or thyroid tissue (not recorded which). This chain joins TRBV7-3 and TRBJ2-1, with TRBD2 identical over 12 bases. The J call may be incorrect, as the DNA end agrees better with TRBJ2-7. The clonotype originates from a woman aged 18-29 years with Graves' hyperthyroidism. Here the CDR3 DNA reads TGTGCCAGCAGCTTAACGTTGGCTAGCGGGAGGGGCCACAATGAGCAGTACTTC. Its protein product is CASSLTLASGRGHNEQYF.